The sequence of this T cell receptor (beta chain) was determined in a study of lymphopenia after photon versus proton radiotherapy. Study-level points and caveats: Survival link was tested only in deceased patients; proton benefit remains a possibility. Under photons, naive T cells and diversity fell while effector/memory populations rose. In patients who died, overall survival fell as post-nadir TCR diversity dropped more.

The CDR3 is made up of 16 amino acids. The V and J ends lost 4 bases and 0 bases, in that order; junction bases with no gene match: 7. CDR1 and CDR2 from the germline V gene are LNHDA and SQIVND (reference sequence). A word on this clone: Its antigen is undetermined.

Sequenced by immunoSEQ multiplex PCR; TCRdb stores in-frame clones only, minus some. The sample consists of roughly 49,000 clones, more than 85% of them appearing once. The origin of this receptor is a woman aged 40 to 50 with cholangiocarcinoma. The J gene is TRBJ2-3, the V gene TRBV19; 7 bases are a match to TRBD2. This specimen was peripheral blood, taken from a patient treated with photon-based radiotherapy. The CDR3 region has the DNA TGTGCCAGTAGTACCTGGGAGGGAGTTAGCACAGATACGCAGTATTTT. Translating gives CASSTWEGVSTDTQYF.